This entry describes one T cell receptor beta chain. This clone's antigen is unknown. Base quality data are lacking; no much larger clone is found one base away. The data were obtained in a study of shared clonotypes between healthy human individuals (TCRdb year 2020). Concerning the study at large: A few men and a couple of women, aged 18 to 49 years, made up the cohort. For each donor, three plates each were used for CD4 naive and CD4 memory, two plates were used for CD8 naive, and one plate was used for CD8 memory. To estimate repertoire size and how much clonotypes are shared between individuals, the study performed deep sequencing of blood TCR repertoires from roughly five healthy adults. Different laboratories and diverse techniques were used to prepare libraries and sequence TCR repertoires, to increase sequencing depth and limit assay-specific biases. Between about 0.85 and 9.5 billion PBMCs per donor were obtained by leukapheresis. Overall study results and their limits: Naive subsets generally had larger estimated clonotype richness than memory subsets. Based on pairwise subsampling, the degree of clonotype sharing among donors was expected to be affected by sequencing depth. Sampling was limited to blood, and TCR repertoires in tissue likely differ from TCR repertoires in blood. Because the study included only a small number of donors, the genetic and exposure-history diversity represented was limited. Clonotypes shared by all four sorted-subset donors showed higher generation probabilities than non-shared clonotypes. Rarefaction of sorted-subset datasets indicated incomplete sequencing despite the large sequencing depth. Sharing across a handful of donors was observed for approximately 5% of naive CD4, 3% to 3.5% of naive CD8, over 2% of memory CD4, and about 0.4% of memory CD8 clonotypes.

The germline V gene sets CDR1 to SQVTM and CDR2 to ANQGSEA. V drops 6 bases and J drops 1 base, leaving 15 bases in between. The CDR3, cysteine through phenylalanine, is 14 amino acids long. CDR3 DNA is the only sequence kept; it has 42 bases, read in frame from the first base. Healthy HIV-negative adults with no recently reported acute infections or vaccinations were included as donors. Every donor was a Caucasian adult residing in Nashville, Tennessee, USA. Magnetic negative selection was used to enrich CD4+ T cells, after which naive cells were positively selected on CD45RA and the negative fraction became the memory subset. Blood was obtained by leukapheresis, after which PBMCs were separated by Ficoll-Histopaque density gradient centrifugation and cryopreserved in liquid nitrogen vapor phase. Analytical flow cytometry was used to check the purity and quantity of every magnetically sorted T cell population. From each sorted fraction, genomic DNA was isolated and quantified by UV absorbance on a Nanodrop 2000c.

Using the deep immunoSEQ assay, TCR CDR3 regions were amplified from genomic DNA by multiplex PCR. For each cell subset, the extracted genomic DNA was distributed evenly across all wells of several immunoSEQ 96-well plates, and each plate served as one replicate. For sorted subsets, approximately 210 ng genomic DNA, equal to some 30,000 T cell genomes, was loaded into each replicate PCR. The purified libraries were quantified using a Qubit 3.0 fluorometer, sized with a Bioanalyzer 2100, and then quantified again using the KAPA Library Quantification kit. Each immunoSEQ 96-well plate was sequenced on its own single-read 150-cycle Illumina NextSeq 550 flow cell. The authors processed their data as follows. Because the immunoSEQ output held only junctional sequences and lacked quality scores, the filtering could not match the filtering applied to full-length reads. Sequences were annotated with PyIR, a Python wrapper for IgBLAST v1.9, and V/J genes and CDR3 were assigned using IMGT germline references. Reads with weak V/J assignments (E-value above 1e-6), missing CDR3, stop codons, out-of-frame junctions, or ambiguous translated residues were removed. V3J clonotypes were defined as sequences sharing the same inferred V gene, J gene, and CDR3 amino acid sequence. The percentage overlap between two repertoires was calculated by dividing the number of shared unique clonotypes by the size of the smaller repertoire. Richness of each repertoire was evaluated using RTK rarefaction, the Chao1 estimator, and Recon v2.1 estimates of unobserved clonotypes. Generation probabilities were computed with OLGA for all TCRbeta clonotypes obtained by the gDNA method from four donors. TCRdb provides this immuneACCESS table in a form limited to in-frame rearrangements. Some clones are lacking; in checked studies, under half of them reflect an unresolved V gene, and why the rest are absent is not known. Clone size and V and J calls were adopted from that table, with D and trimming inferred from the DNA. Across this sample there are some 1 million clones, with 60% to 80% seen only once. The leading ten clones occupy about 1.5% of the sample.

This TCR came from a man younger than 35 in good health. Sequences were obtained from memory CD4+ T cells sorted from blood. In the paper's terms, the cell subset or site label means: CD45RA-negative fraction. The chain couples TRBV29-1 to TRBJ1-1; TRBD1 is perhaps the D gene, given 6 matching bases. The CDR3 here reads CSVGSGQKNTEAFF. In nucleotide form, the sequence is TGCAGCGTGGGATCGGGACAAAAGAACACTGAAGCTTTCTTT.